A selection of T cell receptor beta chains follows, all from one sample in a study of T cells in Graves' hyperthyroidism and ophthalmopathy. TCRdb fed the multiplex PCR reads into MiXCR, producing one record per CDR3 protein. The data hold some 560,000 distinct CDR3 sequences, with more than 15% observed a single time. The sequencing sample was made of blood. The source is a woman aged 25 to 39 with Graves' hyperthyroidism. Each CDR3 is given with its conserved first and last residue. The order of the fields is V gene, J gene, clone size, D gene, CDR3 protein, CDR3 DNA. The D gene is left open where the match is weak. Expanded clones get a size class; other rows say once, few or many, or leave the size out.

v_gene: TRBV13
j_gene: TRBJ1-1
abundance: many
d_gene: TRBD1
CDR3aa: CASSRTGYTEAFF
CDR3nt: TGTGCCAGCTCACGGACAGGTTATACTGAAGCTTTCTTT

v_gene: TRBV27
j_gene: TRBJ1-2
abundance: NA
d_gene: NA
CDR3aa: CATSLVGGGNYGYTF
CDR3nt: TGTGCCACCTCTTTGGTGGGGGGCGGGAACTATGGCTACACCTTC

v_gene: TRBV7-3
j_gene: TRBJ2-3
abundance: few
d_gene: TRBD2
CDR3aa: CASSLNHAGGVDTQYF
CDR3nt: TGTGCCAGCAGCTTAAATCATGCGGGAGGGGTGGATACGCAGTATTTT

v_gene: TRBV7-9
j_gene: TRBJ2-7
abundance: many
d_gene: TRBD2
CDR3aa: CASSFGSGSGVSYEQYF
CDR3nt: TGTGCCAGCAGCTTTGGTTCGGGTAGCGGGGTCTCCTACGAGCAGTACTTC

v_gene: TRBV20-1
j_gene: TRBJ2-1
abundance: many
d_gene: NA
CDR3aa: CSASEGWRVSSYNEQFF
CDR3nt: TGCAGTGCTAGCGAGGGTTGGAGGGTTAGCTCCTACAATGAGCAGTTCTTC

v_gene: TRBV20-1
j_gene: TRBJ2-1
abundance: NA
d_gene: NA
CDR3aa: CSAAPSLYEQFF
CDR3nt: TGCAGTGCTGCCCCGTCGCTTTATGAGCAGTTCTTC

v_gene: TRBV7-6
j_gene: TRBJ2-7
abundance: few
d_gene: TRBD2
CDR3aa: CASSLAASAGGEQYF
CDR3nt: TGTGCCAGCAGCTTAGCCGCTAGCGCGGGGGGGGAGCAGTACTTC

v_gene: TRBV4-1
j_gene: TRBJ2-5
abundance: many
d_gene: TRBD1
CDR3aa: CASSPTGGTETQYF
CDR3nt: TGCGCCAGCAGCCCCACAGGGGGCACAGAGACCCAGTACTTC

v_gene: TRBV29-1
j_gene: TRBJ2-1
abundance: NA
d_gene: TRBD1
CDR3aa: CSVEDISGQGRNEQFF
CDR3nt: TGCAGCGTTGAAGATATTTCCGGACAGGGTAGGAATGAGCAGTTCTTC

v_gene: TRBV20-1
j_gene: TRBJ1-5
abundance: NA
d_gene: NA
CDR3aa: CSARDPAGIQPQHF
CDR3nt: TGCAGTGCTAGAGATCCGGCAGGGATTCAGCCCCAGCATTTT

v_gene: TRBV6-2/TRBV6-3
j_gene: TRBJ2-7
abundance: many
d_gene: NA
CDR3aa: CASSGVSYEQYF
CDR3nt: TGTGCCAGCAGCGGGGTAAGCTACGAGCAGTACTTC

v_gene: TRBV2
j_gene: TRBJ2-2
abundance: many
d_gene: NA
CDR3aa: CARGWGRPANTGELFF
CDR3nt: TGTGCCAGGGGGTGGGGCCGTCCAGCGAACACCGGGGAGCTGTTTTTT

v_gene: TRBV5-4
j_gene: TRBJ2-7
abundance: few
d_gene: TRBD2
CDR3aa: CASSLDQREGHEQYF
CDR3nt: TGTGCCAGCAGCTTGGATCAGCGGGAGGGACACGAGCAGTACTTC

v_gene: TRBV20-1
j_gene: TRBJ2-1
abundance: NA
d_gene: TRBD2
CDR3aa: CSAPSRLAGAGEQFF
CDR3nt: TGCAGTGCTCCATCTAGACTAGCGGGAGCGGGTGAGCAGTTCTTC

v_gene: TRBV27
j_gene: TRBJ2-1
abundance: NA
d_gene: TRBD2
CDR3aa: CASSPQLAGVYNEQFF
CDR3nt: TGTGCCAGCAGTCCCCAACTAGCGGGAGTATACAATGAGCAGTTCTTC

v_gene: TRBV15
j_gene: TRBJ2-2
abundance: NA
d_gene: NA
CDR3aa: CATSWRTAGELFF
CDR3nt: TGTGCCACCAGCTGGAGGACAGCCGGGGAGCTGTTTTTT

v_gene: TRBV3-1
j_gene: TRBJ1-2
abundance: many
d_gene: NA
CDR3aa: CASSPRRGNYGYTF
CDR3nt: TGTGCCAGCAGCCCCCGGAGAGGGAACTATGGCTACACCTTC